These T cell receptor beta chains were read from a single sample in a study of cytomegalovirus exposure and HLA in healthy donors. Repertoires were generated with immunoSEQ multiplex PCR, while TCRdb's copy carries only in-frame clones and drops some. The table lists about 160,000 clones, about 85% of them singletons. The sample was PBMCs. These receptors all stem from a man between 18 and 35 years old in good health and CMV-seropositive. The CDR3 runs from the conserved cysteine through the conserved F or W. Fields, in order: J gene, clone size, V gene, D gene, CDR3 protein, CDR3 DNA. A D gene is named only where the DNA matches it firmly. Expanded clones are given a class, and other clones once, few, many or no size at all.

TRBJ2-7 NA TRBV5-8 NA CASSLLGQMRDEQYF TGTGCCAGCAGCTTGTTAGGACAGATGAGGGACGAGCAGTACTTC
TRBJ1-5 NA TRBV11-2 NA CASSLSGQNNQPQHF TGTGCCAGCAGCTTATCTGGACAGAACAATCAGCCCCAGCATTTT
TRBJ1-3 once TRBV7-2 NA CASSLYRMGNTIYF TGTGCCAGCAGCTTATACAGGATGGGAAACACCATATATTTT
TRBJ2-6 NA TRBV4-1 TRBD1 CASSQDRDRDASGANVLTF TGCGCCAGCAGCCAAGACAGGGACAGGGACGCCTCTGGGGCCAACGTCCTGACTTTC
TRBJ1-2 NA TRBV30 TRBD1 CAWDSGGNYGYTF TGTGCCTGGGACTCAGGGGGCAACTATGGCTACACCTTC
TRBJ1-5 few TRBV9 TRBD1 CASSPDSGTGQPQHF TGTGCCAGCAGCCCCGACTCCGGGACAGGGCAGCCCCAGCATTTT
TRBJ1-2 NA TRBV5-1 NA CASSLQGGDSYGYTF TGCGCCAGCAGCTTACAGGGAGGGGACTCCTATGGCTACACCTTC
TRBJ2-1 once TRBV2 TRBD2 CASSPERAGLNEQFF TGTGCCAGCAGTCCCGAAAGAGCGGGGCTCAATGAGCAGTTCTTC
TRBJ2-7 NA TRBV11-3 TRBD1 CASSSGTGATYEQYF TGTGCCAGCAGCTCGGGGACAGGAGCCACCTACGAGCAGTACTTC
TRBJ1-6 NA TRBV6-5 NA CASSYRPGYNSPLHF TGTGCCAGCAGTTACCGACCGGGATATAATTCACCCCTCCACTTT
TRBJ2-7 NA TRBV9 NA CASSVFGGDEQYF TGTGCCAGCAGCGTATTCGGCGGGGACGAGCAGTACTTC
TRBJ2-1 NA TRBV30 NA CAWSVSNEQFF TGTGCCTGGAGTGTGTCTAATGAGCAGTTCTTC
TRBJ1-5 once TRBV4-1 TRBD1 CASSLRDRAQEGPQHF TGCGCCAGCAGCCTCCGGGACAGGGCCCAAGAAGGGCCCCAGCATTTT
TRBJ2-5 NA TRBV7-6 NA CASSLGQKETQYF TGTGCCAGCAGCTTAGGACAGAAAGAGACCCAGTACTTC
TRBJ1-5 NA TRBV7-8 NA CASSPRRGSGQPQHF TGTGCCAGCAGCCCGAGGCGGGGAAGTGGACAGCCCCAGCATTTT
TRBJ2-2 NA TRBV7-2 NA CASSLGGGPPGELFF TGTGCCAGCAGCTTAGGGGGGGGCCCGCCCGGGGAGCTGTTTTTT
TRBJ1-3 NA TRBV12-5 NA CASGFLQSSGNTIYF TGTGCTAGTGGTTTCTTACAGAGCTCTGGAAACACCATATATTTT
TRBJ1-1 NA TRBV18 NA CASSPQTENTEAFF TGTGCCAGCTCACCACAGACAGAGAACACTGAAGCTTTCTTT
TRBJ2-1 NA TRBV6-1 NA CASRDTYNEQFF TGTGCCAGCAGGGACACCTACAATGAGCAGTTCTTC
TRBJ2-7 NA TRBV6-5 TRBD1 CASSYFRGRVGYEQYF TGTGCCAGCAGTTACTTCAGGGGGCGAGTTGGGTACGAGCAGTACTTC
TRBJ1-5 NA TRBV7-6 TRBD1 CASSLQGEPQHF TGTGCCAGCAGCTTACAGGGGGAGCCCCAGCATTTT
TRBJ2-7 NA TRBV4-3 TRBD1 CASSQGTGTGGEQYF TGCGCCAGCAGCCAAGGCACCGGGACAGGGGGGGAGCAGTACTTC
TRBJ2-7 NA TRBV10-3 TRBD1 CAISLRDRESYEQYF TGTGCCATCAGCCTACGGGACAGGGAATCCTACGAGCAGTACTTC
TRBJ2-2 NA TRBV6-6 TRBD2 CASTPSGGNTGELFF TGTGCCAGCACCCCAAGCGGGGGGAACACCGGGGAGCTGTTTTTT
TRBJ1-1 once TRBV19 NA CASSISVAPGTEAFF TGTGCCAGTAGTATATCGGTGGCTCCGGGGACTGAAGCTTTCTTT
TRBJ2-1 NA TRBV19 TRBD2 CASSKQPMGGTYNEQFF TGTGCCAGTAGTAAACAGCCGATGGGGGGGACTTACAATGAGCAGTTCTTC